The sequence of this TCR beta chain was determined in a study of T cells after yellow fever vaccination (dated by TCRdb to 2018 to 2020). At the level of the whole study: The SMART-Seq v4 Ultra Low Input RNA kit was used to prepare libraries from fractions with low cell numbers. Two healthy male donors, one aged 18 to 30 and one aged 30 to 39 years, were included in the cohort. Blood was drawn at multiple timepoints before and after primary and secondary immunization, with bulk PBMC replicates and cell subsets isolated. Bulk TCR alpha and beta repertoires were sequenced longitudinally to track T-cell clones before and after primary and booster YFV17D yellow fever vaccination.

The treatment or condition label for this specimen denotes: live attenuated yellow fever vaccine strain. Two biological replicates of bulk PBMCs were collected at each blood-draw timepoint. PBMCs were isolated from peripheral blood using a standard Ficoll-Paque protocol. TriZol was used to extract RNA from bulk PBMCs, from CD4 and CD8 fractions, and from dextramer-positive and dextramer-negative fractions. This clonotype was detected ten times or more. Its antigen remains unidentified. Base qualities are not at hand, and no much larger clone is one base apart. TCR cDNA was synthesized by 5'RACE template switching, through which a universal primer site and unique molecular identifiers were introduced. Priming of cDNA synthesis was performed from both the TCR alpha and TCR beta constant segments. Two PCR steps were used to amplify libraries, with sample barcodes and sequencing adapters being added in the second step. Sequencing of the libraries was done on either Illumina HiSeq 2500 (2x100 bp) or NovaSeq (2x150 bp). The authors' pipeline ran thus. Reads were demultiplexed and collapsed into UMI consensus sequences with MIGEC, and V(D)J alignment was performed with MiXCR. Using edgeR on replicate PBMC samples, clonotypes were called vaccine-responding if FDR was below 0.01 and the log2 fold change was above 5 up to day 15. CD4 or CD8 identity was assigned to each bulk clonotype according to whether the clonotype was present at higher abundance in the sequenced CD4 repertoire or the sequenced CD8 repertoire. TCRdb passed the public sequencing reads through fastp at Q25 and MiXCR, retaining productive beta sequences. All rows with the same CDR3 protein become a single entry with the most common DNA and genes. The V and J calls follow TCRdb's processing rather than the paper's. The sample profile shows 620,000 or so distinct CDR3 sequences; 9% to 15% of them were found once. The top ten constitute about 15% of the sample.

What the authors observed across the whole study: A small share of clonotypes occurred in both CD4 and CD8 compartments, likely arising from convergent recombination. Computational filtering was needed because FACS-sorted repertoires could contain abundant contaminating clonotypes from the bulk population. Compared with the primary T-cell response, the secondary T-cell response was faster but weaker, reaching its peak on day 5 rather than on day 15. The study included only a couple of donors, which limits how far the findings can be generalized. Most clones expanded after primary vaccination were re-detected after the booster (almost 98% of CD4 and about nine tenths of CD8), suggesting broad memory maintenance.

As encoded in the germline V gene, CDR1 is SQVTM while CDR2 is ANQGSEA. The CDR3 contains 14 residues, cysteine and phenylalanine counted. Only the CDR3 DNA stays, 42 bases, in frame from base 1. V is shortened by 3 bases, J by 0 bases, and the region joining them spans 10 bases. This chain is built from TRBV29-1 and TRBJ2-3; the D gene assignment is ambiguous. The specimen was PBMCs, collected on the day of the yellow fever booster vaccination. The sequence came from a man aged 30-40 years who received the YFV17D yellow fever vaccine. DNA sequence: TGCAGCGTTGACGTGCCGACGAGCACAGATACGCAGTATTTT. Its translation reads: CSVDVPTSTDTQYF.